Listed below are T cell receptor beta chains from one sample, sequenced in a study of shared clonotypes between healthy human individuals. Sequenced by immunoSEQ multiplex PCR; TCRdb stores in-frame clones only, minus some. The sample includes approximately 2.3 million clones, approximately 95% of them seen just once. The specimen was naive CD4+ T cells from PBMCs. These receptors all stem from a young man in good health. Some clones in this sample may be carry-over from other donors' samples. The CDR3 runs from the conserved cysteine through the conserved F or W. A D gene is named only where the DNA matches it firmly. Some rows mark clone size as missing; the rest say once, few, many or name a class of expanded clone.

-	TRBJ1-1	-	TRBV19	CASSSHPTRPASEAFF	TGTGCCAGTAGTTCTCACCCCACAAGACCCGCCTCTGAAGCTTTCTTT
-	TRBJ2-7	-	TRBV9	CASSRTGVYNEQYF	TGTGCCAGCAGCCGTACGGGGGTGTACAACGAGCAGTACTTC
-	TRBJ1-2	-	TRBV28	CASSPQGRDYGYTF	TGTGCCAGCAGTCCCCAAGGACGGGACTATGGCTACACCTTC
-	TRBJ2-1	TRBD2	TRBV5-1	CASSFSLAGAYNEQFF	TGCGCCAGCAGCTTCAGTCTAGCGGGAGCTTACAATGAGCAGTTCTTC
-	TRBJ1-2	-	TRBV19	CASSMEALNGYTF	TGTGCCAGTAGTATGGAGGCTTTGAATGGCTACACCTTC
once	TRBJ1-1	-	TRBV6-6	CASRQDLGVTEAFF	TGTGCCAGCAGGCAAGATCTGGGGGTCACTGAAGCTTTCTTT
-	TRBJ2-1	-	TRBV7-9	CASSLVRPSYNEQFF	TGTGCCAGCAGCTTAGTCCGCCCCTCCTACAATGAGCAGTTCTTC
-	TRBJ1-4	TRBD1	TRBV5-6	CASSPGPQGVEKLFF	TGTGCCAGCAGCCCCGGACCCCAGGGGGTAGAAAAACTGTTTTTT
-	TRBJ2-1	-	TRBV5-8	CASSFLFGSYNEQFF	TGTGCCAGCAGTTTCCTCTTTGGATCCTACAATGAGCAGTTCTTC
once	TRBJ1-1	-	TRBV6-5	CASSYGTDLEAFF	TGTGCCAGCAGCTACGGGACGGATCTTGAAGCTTTCTTT
-	TRBJ1-6	-	TRBV6-5	CASSYVGRINSPLHF	TGTGCCAGCAGTTACGTAGGACGGATAAATTCACCCCTCCACTTT
once	TRBJ2-7	-	TRBV14	CASSQRAYYEQYF	TGTGCCAGCAGCCAACGGGCTTACTACGAGCAGTACTTC
few	TRBJ1-2	TRBD1	TRBV28	CASSMGQGGGYTF	TGTGCCAGCAGTATGGGACAGGGGGGCGGCTACACCTTC
-	TRBJ2-7	TRBD1	TRBV27	CASRPLGQGRGTYEQYF	TGTGCCAGCAGACCCCTGGGACAGGGGAGGGGAACCTACGAGCAGTACTTC
-	TRBJ2-7	-	TRBV6-5	CASSYSGQTYEQYF	TGTGCCAGCAGTTACTCGGGACAAACCTACGAGCAGTACTTC
-	TRBJ2-7	-	TRBV6-6	CASSSNPGGTGYEQYF	TGTGCCAGCAGTTCTAATCCGGGGGGGACAGGATACGAGCAGTACTTC
-	TRBJ1-5	-	TRBV15	CATSVLSQPQHF	TGTGCCACCTCGGTTTTATCTCAGCCCCAGCATTTT
-	TRBJ2-2	-	TRBV5-1	CASRPLGSGELFF	TGCGCCAGCCGACCGCTAGGGTCCGGGGAGCTGTTTTTT
-	TRBJ2-7	TRBD2	TRBV19	CASSDLAGVGEQYF	TGTGCCAGTAGTGACCTAGCGGGAGTCGGGGAGCAGTACTTC
-	TRBJ2-5	-	TRBV25-1	CASSEFDPSETQYF	TGTGCCAGCAGTGAATTTGACCCCTCGGAGACCCAGTACTTC
-	TRBJ1-2	TRBD1	TRBV27	CASSPTGGANGYTF	TGTGCCAGCAGTCCCACAGGGGGCGCGAATGGCTACACCTTC
-	TRBJ2-5	-	TRBV28	CASSLVKPGRGESGTQYF	TGTGCCAGCAGTTTAGTAAAACCGGGTCGGGGCGAAAGTGGGACCCAGTACTTC
-	TRBJ2-7	-	TRBV7-9	CASSKIIYEQYF	TGTGCCAGCAGTAAGATTATCTACGAGCAGTACTTC
-	TRBJ1-5	-	TRBV7-9	CASSLGAGDQPQHF	TGTGCCAGCAGCTTAGGGGCAGGCGATCAGCCCCAGCATTTT
-	TRBJ1-1	-	TRBV30	CAWRVSGTEAFF	TGTGCCTGGAGGGTTTCGGGCACTGAAGCTTTCTTT
-	TRBJ1-2	-	TRBV28	CASSLPGWGGYTF	TGTGCCAGCAGTTTACCAGGCTGGGGGGGCTACACCTTC
-	TRBJ1-1	TRBD1	TRBV9	CASSGTGTEATEAFF	TGTGCCAGCAGCGGAACCGGGACAGAGGCCACTGAAGCTTTCTTT
-	TRBJ1-2	TRBD1	TRBV7-3	CASSLLSGGGTDGYTF	TGTGCCAGCAGCTTACTGTCTGGCGGCGGGACAGATGGCTACACCTTC
-	TRBJ1-1	-	TRBV19	CASSRGRTDLKRMNTEAFF	TGTGCCAGTAGTAGAGGGCGGACAGATTTGAAAAGAATGAACACTGAAGCTTTCTTT
once	TRBJ2-5	TRBD1	TRBV5-6	CASSLGQGREETQYF	TGTGCCAGCAGCTTGGGACAGGGGCGGGAAGAGACCCAGTACTTC
-	TRBJ1-1	TRBD1	TRBV18	CASSPDRPTFGTEAFF	TGCGCCAGCTCACCGGACAGGCCGACTTTTGGCACTGAAGCTTTCTTT
-	TRBJ2-2	-	TRBV18	CASSPGMASFGELFF	TGTGCCAGCTCACCAGGAATGGCGAGTTTCGGGGAGCTGTTTTTT
-	TRBJ1-2	TRBD1	TRBV30	CAWDRGLFYGYTF	TGTGCCTGGGACAGGGGGCTATTCTATGGCTACACCTTC
once	TRBJ1-1	-	TRBV7-2	CASSLERTGAEAFF	TGTGCCAGCAGCTTAGAAAGAACGGGGGCCGAAGCTTTCTTT
-	TRBJ2-3	-	TRBV5-1	CASSTRSFTDTQYF	TGCGCCAGCAGCACTAGAAGTTTCACAGATACGCAGTATTTT
-	TRBJ2-2	TRBD2	TRBV7-2	CASSPPGLNTGELFF	TGTGCCAGCAGTCCGCCGGGACTAAACACCGGGGAGCTGTTTTTT
once	TRBJ2-3	-	TRBV5-1	CASSLGLGLRTDTQYF	TGCGCCAGCAGCTTGGGATTAGGTTTACGCACAGATACGCAGTATTTT
-	TRBJ2-7	TRBD2	TRBV27	CASQAGVSYEQYF	TGTGCCAGCCAGGCGGGGGTCTCCTACGAGCAGTACTTC
-	TRBJ1-2	-	TRBV6-5	CASGNGGHGYTF	TGTGCCAGCGGAAACGGAGGGCATGGCTACACCTTC
-	TRBJ1-2	-	TRBV27	CASSSHGYGYTF	TGTGCCAGCAGTTCGCATGGCTATGGCTACACCTTC
-	TRBJ2-5	-	TRBV5-1	CASSSEARETQYF	TGCGCCAGCAGCTCGGAGGCCCGGGAGACCCAGTACTTC
-	TRBJ1-2	-	TRBV11-2	CASSLSGNYGYTF	TGTGCCAGCAGCTTATCCGGAAACTATGGCTACACCTTC
-	TRBJ1-2	TRBD1	TRBV6-5	CASSARDRGVRGYTF	TGTGCCAGCAGCGCCCGGGACAGGGGTGTGCGTGGCTACACCTTC
-	TRBJ2-2	-	TRBV16	CASSQIRYSGAGRNTGELFF	TGTGCCAGCAGCCAAATTCGTTATTCGGGCGCAGGGCGGAACACCGGGGAGCTGTTTTTT
-	TRBJ2-2	TRBD1	TRBV5-1	CASSPGQGGNTGELFF	TGCGCCAGCAGCCCCGGACAGGGGGGGAACACCGGGGAGCTGTTTTTT
-	TRBJ1-2	-	TRBV25-1	CATTGNNYGYTF	TGTGCCACCACCGGGAATAACTATGGCTACACCTTC
-	TRBJ2-3	-	TRBV2	CASSMIDTQYF	TGTGCCAGCAGTATGATAGATACGCAGTATTTT
-	TRBJ2-5	-	TRBV14	CASSQEVRGGQETQYF	TGTGCCAGCAGCCAAGAAGTTCGAGGGGGCCAAGAGACCCAGTACTTC
-	TRBJ2-7	-	TRBV7-8	CASRWGTSNYEQYF	TGTGCCAGCCGCTGGGGGACATCTAACTACGAGCAGTACTTC
-	TRBJ2-2	-	TRBV5-5	CASSPLTNTGELFF	TGTGCCAGCAGCCCACTGACGAACACCGGGGAGCTGTTTTTT
-	TRBJ1-2	TRBD1	TRBV7-3	CASSAGTGYGYTF	TGTGCCAGCAGTGCCGGGACAGGATATGGCTACACCTTC
few	TRBJ1-2	TRBD1	TRBV18	CASSPAGTATNYGYTF	TGTGCCAGCTCACCAGCCGGGACAGCCACCAACTATGGCTACACCTTC
-	TRBJ1-2	-	TRBV6-4	CASSDRYGYTF	TGTGCCAGCAGTGACCGGTATGGCTACACCTTC